Following are 9 T cell receptor beta chains from one sample sequenced in a study of radiation and T cells in renal cell carcinoma. Produced via immunoSEQ multiplex PCR; TCRdb's table is partial and in-frame only. The data hold approximately 94,000 clones, with under 90% observed a single time. Time point in this sample: baseline pretreatment blood. Regarding treatment: 15 Gy SBRT to primary tumor, nephrectomy 4 weeks later. Sequenced here: blood, sampled from a patient whose treatment included radiotherapy and nephrectomy. Every receptor here comes from a man aged 60 to 75 with renal cell carcinoma.

This clone appeared once. This chain connects TRBV2 to TRBJ2-3, with 7 bases lining up with TRBD2. The junction had 10 bases not matched to a gene; V was cut back by 3 bases and J by 7 bases. The length of the CDR3 is 15 residues. CDR1 and CDR2 from the germline V gene are SNHLY and FYNNEI. CDR3 region: CASSEFGRARNTQYF. The CDR3 region has the DNA TGTGCCAGCAGTGAGTTTGGGAGGGCCAGGAATACGCAGTATTTT. Complete variable domain (other parts from reference TRBV2 and TRBJ2-3): EPEVTQTPSHQVTQMGQEVILRCVPISNHLYFYWYRQILGQKVEFLVSFYNNEISEKSEIFDDQFSVERPDGSNFTLKIRSTKLEDSAMYFCASSEFGRARNTQYFGPGTRLTVL.

This clone has more than one count but fewer than ten. The chain is built from TRBV30 and TRBJ1-1; 12 nucleotides agree with TRBD1. Germline trimming cut 4 bases from V and 7 bases from J; bases unmatched to any gene: 7. The germline V gene has CDR1 GTSNPN and CDR2 SVGIG (reference sequence). CDR3 length equals 14 residues. CDR3 region: CAWTRDRGLNEAFF. The CDR3 nucleotides read TGTGCCTGGACCCGGGACAGGGGGCTAAATGAAGCTTTCTTT.

The rearrangement joins TRBV7-8 to TRBJ1-2; D unresolved. Trimming removed 1 base at V and 4 bases at J, with 19 bases between. Germline values: CDR1 SGHVS, CDR2 FQNEAQ. The CDR3 runs to 17 residues. The CDR3 DNA reads as TGTGCCAGCAGCTTAGATTCCAGAACCCTTACTGCCTATGGCTACACCTTC. This sequence encodes CASSLDSRTLTAYGYTF.

The CDR3 sequence: CASSSTANYGYTF. CDR3 coding DNA: TGTGCCAGCAGTTCTACAGCGAACTATGGCTACACCTTC. This chain connects TRBV2 to TRBJ1-2; D gene uncertain. V was trimmed by 5 bases and J by 2 bases, leaving 9 bases between them. CDR1 and CDR2 (germline): SNHLY, FYNNEI. The CDR3 length is 13 residues.

The rearrangement uses TRBV27 and TRBJ2-5, with 10 bases identical to TRBD2. The germline V gene has CDR1 MNHEY and CDR2 SMNVEV (reference sequence). The CDR3 extends over 14 amino acids. With 6 bases clipped from V and 4 bases from J, the junction kept 5 bases outside the gene matches. As DNA, the CDR3 is TGTGCCAGCAGGAACTTAGCGGGAGGAGAGACCCAGTACTTC. It is translated as CASRNLAGGETQYF.

The chain has TRBV27 and TRBJ1-2; 10 bases line up with TRBD1. V was clipped by 5 bases and J by 1 base; unmatched bases: 4. Per germline, CDR1 MNHEY and CDR2 SMNVEV (reference sequence). This CDR3 has 15 residues. The CDR3 bases are TGTGCCAGCAGTCTCAGGACAGGGGGTAACTATGGCTACACCTTC. It encodes CASSLRTGGNYGYTF.

V usage is TRBV19 and J usage is TRBJ2-6, with 10 bases fitting TRBD1. The germline V gene encodes CDR1 LNHDA and CDR2 SQIVND (reference sequence). The length of the CDR3 is 20 residues. V dropped 3 bases and J dropped 4; count of bases not matched to a gene: 15. The CDR3 protein is CASSIRLSGQGVPGANVLTF. CDR3 bases: TGTGCCAGTAGTATTAGGTTGAGCGGACAGGGGGTCCCCGGGGCCAACGTCCTGACTTTC.

This chain links TRBV21-1 with TRBJ1-1. TRBV21-1 is assigned pseudogene status. The CDR3 has 14 amino acids. CDR3 residues: CASIESDRDTEAFF. The CDR3 bases are TGTGCCAGCATAGAATCCGATAGGGACACTGAAGCTTTCTTT.

This clone was seen a single time. The rearrangement joins TRBV7-2 to TRBJ2-3; D unresolved. Germline V gene lookup returns CDR1 SGHTA and CDR2 FQGNSA. This CDR3 comprises 14 residues. The V and J ends lost 3 bases and 1 base respectively, with 8 bases between them. Written as DNA, the CDR3 is TGTGCCAGCAGCTTTTTATCAGGCACAGATACGCAGTATTTT. It is translated as CASSFLSGTDTQYF.